What follows are 29 T cell receptor beta chains derived from one specimen sequenced in a study of long-term antiretroviral therapy in people with HIV (dated by TCRdb to about 2022). The immunoSEQ hsTCRB v3.0 assay was used at survey level resolution to sequence the TRB variable region. This immuneACCESS table, as held by TCRdb, lists in-frame sequences with V and J called but not all clones. Of the missing ones, under half trace to an unresolved V gene in checked studies; the others have no known cause. Here the sample has roughly 17,000 clones; approximately 84% occur a single time. The ten largest make up roughly 5.2% of the sample. This sample comprised unsorted PBMCs, obtained 0.5 years after starting antiretroviral therapy. The receptors were gathered from a woman aged 40 to 50 with HIV.

This clone has only one observation. The chain combines TRBV4-3 with TRBJ1-3; no firm D call. Between the trimmed V and J ends, which lost 2 bases and 0 bases, there was a span of 20 bases. Germline assignment: CDR1 LGHNA and CDR2 YSLEER. The CDR3 covers 19 residues. The CDR3 is CASSQYIRPTRRSGNTIYF. Here the CDR3 DNA reads TGCGCCAGCAGCCAATACATCCGGCCTACCCGCCGCTCTGGAAACACCATATATTTT.

The genes are TRBV5-1 and TRBJ2-7, with TRBD2 identical over 10 bases. This CDR3 has 14 amino acids. CDR1 and CDR2 (germline): SGHRS, YFSETQ. Losses at the gene ends were 5 bases for V and 0 bases for J; bases not matched to a gene: 2. This CDR3 is CASRGTSDSYEQYF. The CDR3 bases are TGCGCCAGCAGGGGGACTAGCGACTCCTACGAGCAGTACTTC.

CDR3 in amino acids: CASSSTQETQYF. In DNA form, the CDR3 reads TGTGCCAGCAGCTCGACCCAAGAGACCCAGTACTTC. The chain is built from TRBV11-2 and TRBJ2-5; D uncertain. The CDR3 spans 12 residues. V gave up 4 bases and J gave up 1 base, with 4 bases separating them. Germline CDR1 reads SGHAT; CDR2 reads FQNNGV.

The gene calls are TRBV29-1 and TRBJ1-1; D gene uncertain. Germline CDR1 and CDR2: SQVTM and ANQGSEA. CDR3 length: 13 amino acids. Trimming removed 3 bases at V and 8 bases at J, with 16 bases between. The CDR3 region has the DNA TGCAGCGTTGAGGAGACACCGAGAGGGGAAGCTTTCTTT. The encoded protein is CSVEETPRGEAFF.

The chain joins TRBV7-2 to TRBJ2-5; D uncertain. The CDR3 spans 11 residues. V gave up 0 bases and J gave up 4 bases, with 0 bases separating them. Germline assignment: CDR1 SGHTA and CDR2 FQGNSA. The CDR3 bases are TGTGCCAGCAGCTTAGCAGAGACCCAGTACTTC. Protein: CASSLAETQYF.

The genes are TRBV5-6 and TRBJ2-7; TRBD1 is a possible D gene (6 bases). From germline, CDR1 is SGHDT and CDR2 YYEEEE. The CDR3 is 15 residues long. With 1 base removed from V and 6 bases from J, the gap between germline ends came to 17 bases. CDR3 sequence reads: CASSLMGAPLGEQYF. The CDR3 coding sequence is TGTGCCAGCAGCTTGATGGGGGCTCCTTTAGGCGAGCAGTACTTC.

This clone appeared once. This chain links TRBV13 with TRBJ1-1; TRBD1 is a possible D gene (5 bases). Trimming stripped 0 bases from V and 10 bases from J, with 18 bases between. Germline V lookup: CDR1 PRHDT, CDR2 FYEKMQ (reference sequence). CDR3 size: 15 residues. The CDR3 DNA follows: TGTGCCAGCAGCTTAGGCCAAAAATCCCCGAGGGGAGCTTTCTTT. As protein: CASSLGQKSPRGAFF.

The chain has TRBV5-1 and TRBJ2-2; no clear D. The CDR3 length is 15 residues. Looked up from germline, CDR1 is SGHRS and CDR2 is YFSETQ. The V end was cut by 3 bases, the J end by 3 bases, with 12 bases between. This CDR3 is CASSSSGLDTGELFF. Here the CDR3 DNA reads TGCGCCAGCAGCTCATCCGGGTTAGACACCGGGGAGCTGTTTTTT.

The rearrangement uses TRBV7-8 and TRBJ2-7, with 8 bases fitting TRBD2. The CDR3 totals 17 residues. The junction had 14 bases not matched to a gene; V was cut back by 4 bases and J by 3 bases. The germline gives CDR1 SGHVS, CDR2 FQNEAQ. The CDR3 DNA follows: TGTGCCAGCAGCTCAGTAGCGGGATCGGGGAAGGGCTACGAGCAGTACTTC. This codes for CASSSVAGSGKGYEQYF.

The chain recombines TRBV4-1 with TRBJ2-3; 14 bases fit TRBD2. V was pared by 6 bases and J by 1 base, with 12 bases of the junction left unmatched. This CDR3 comprises 19 residues. Germline V gene data show CDR1 as MGHRA and CDR2 as YSYEKL. For the CDR3, the DNA is TGCGCCAGCAGTACCGGCGGGACTAGCGGGAGTGGGGGCACAGATACGCAGTATTTT. Translating gives CASSTGGTSGSGGTDTQYF.

The gene calls are TRBV5-1 and TRBJ2-2; 9 positions agree with TRBD2. This CDR3 region has 14 residues. Trimming took 6 bases from V and 0 from J; bases not matched to a gene: 0. Germline lookup yields CDR1 SGHRS and CDR2 YFSETQ. This CDR3 is CASTSGANTGELFF. The CDR3 nucleotides are TGCGCCAGCACTAGCGGGGCGAACACCGGGGAGCTGTTTTTT.

This chain uses TRBV19 with TRBJ2-7; tentative D call: TRBD2 (5 bases). The CDR3 totals 12 residues. V lost 4 bases, J lost 10 bases, and 14 bases lay in between. From germline, CDR1 is LNHDA and CDR2 SQIVND (reference sequence). DNA for the CDR3: TGTGCCAGTAGTAGCGGGTCCCCTGAACAGTACTTC. Translating gives CASSSGSPEQYF.

The genes are TRBV19 and TRBJ2-1; the match to TRBD2 covers 9 bases. V was pared by 5 bases and J by 7 bases, with 9 bases of the junction left unmatched. This CDR3 comprises 15 residues. Germline assignment: CDR1 LNHDA and CDR2 SQIVND (reference sequence). CDR3 sequence: CASSPQPGLANEQFF. The CDR3 DNA reads as TGTGCCAGTAGTCCACAACCGGGACTAGCAAATGAGCAGTTCTTC.

This clone has a handful of counts. The gene calls are TRBV9 and TRBJ2-7; no reliable D call. Trimming pared 0 bases from V and 2 bases from J, leaving 6 bases between. The CDR3 is 13 amino acids. From germline, CDR1 is SGDLS and CDR2 YYNGEE. DNA of the CDR3: TGTGCCAGCAGCGTAGGAGTAACCTACGAGCAGTACTTC. Translation gives CASSVGVTYEQYF.

The chain recombines TRBV5-1 with TRBJ2-7; D is undetermined. Germline CDR1 is SGHRS and CDR2 is YFSETQ. The CDR3 length is 15 residues. With 0 bases removed from V and 0 bases from J, the gap between germline ends came to 10 bases. In DNA, the CDR3 is TGCGCCAGCAGCTTGGTGGGCAGTAGCTCCTACGAGCAGTACTTC. Translating gives CASSLVGSSSYEQYF. Combining the CDR3 with reference TRBV5-1 and TRBJ2-7 gives the whole variable domain KAGVTQTPRYLIKTRGQQVTLSCSPISGHRSVSWYQQTPGQGLQFLFEYFSETQRNKGNFPGRFSGRQFSNSRSEMNVSTLELGDSALYLCASSLVGSSSYEQYFGPGTRLTVT.

This chain joins TRBV6-1 and TRBJ1-5, with a weak D call TRBD1 (6 bases). The CDR3 totals 15 residues. V was clipped by 2 bases and J by 4 bases, with 12 bases between them. Germline assignment: CDR1 MNHNS and CDR2 SASEGT. The CDR3 is CASSEWGPGNQPQHF. The CDR3, as DNA: TGTGCCAGCAGTGAATGGGGGCCAGGGAATCAGCCCCAGCATTTT.

V gene TRBV4-1 combines with J gene TRBJ2-7, with D hard to call. Germline-derived CDR1 and CDR2 are MGHRA and YSYEKL. This CDR3 is built from 14 residues. The V and J ends lost 1 base and 2 bases respectively, with 9 bases between them. CDR3 DNA: TGCGCCAGCAGCCAAGCGCCACTTACCTACGAGCAGTACTTC. The encoded protein is CASSQAPLTYEQYF.

V is TRBV19 and J is TRBJ2-1, with D perhaps TRBD2 (5 bases). The V end was cut by 2 bases, the J end by 7 bases, with 12 bases between. The CDR3 has 14 residues. The germline V gene has CDR1 LNHDA and CDR2 SQIVND (reference sequence). The CDR3 sequence: CASSISRGLNEQFF. The CDR3, as DNA: TGTGCCAGTAGTATATCTCGGGGTTTGAATGAGCAGTTCTTC.

The rearrangement joins TRBV10-3 to TRBJ2-1; D remains unclear. Trimming removed 10 bases at V and 6 bases at J, with 22 bases between. The CDR3 runs to 15 residues. CDR1 and CDR2 (germline): ENHRY, SYGVKD. The CDR3 reads CATLSTEASANEQFF. The CDR3 DNA reads as TGTGCCACCCTCTCAACTGAGGCCTCGGCCAATGAGCAGTTCTTC.

V usage is TRBV28 and J usage is TRBJ1-2, with D unclear. V lost 6 bases and J 1 base, leaving 3 bases between the germline ends. CDR3 length equals 11 residues. Per germline, CDR1 MDHEN and CDR2 SYDVKM. CDR3: CASSVNYGYTF. The CDR3 DNA is TGTGCCAGCAGCGTTAACTATGGCTACACCTTC.

The rearrangement joins TRBV6-1 to TRBJ2-3, with D unresolved. CDR3 size: 13 residues. The germline gives CDR1 MNHNS, CDR2 SASEGT. V was clipped by 10 bases and J by 4 bases, with 15 bases between them. The CDR3 sequence is CAIPTSGPDTQYF. CDR3 nucleotides: TGTGCCATCCCGACGAGTGGCCCAGATACGCAGTATTTT.

This chain connects TRBV18 to TRBJ1-1; D unresolved. The CDR3 length is 13 residues. Germline CDR1 reads KGHSH; CDR2 reads LQKENI. Trimming removed 2 bases at V and 2 bases at J, with 6 bases between. The CDR3, as DNA: TGTGCCAGCTCACCAGAAGAAAACACTGAAGCTTTCTTT. This translates into CASSPEENTEAFF.

This chain links TRBV11-2 with TRBJ2-3; tentatively, D is TRBD1 (5 bases). CDR1 and CDR2 from the germline V gene are SGHAT and FQNNGV. This CDR3 comprises 14 residues. Trimming shortened V by 0 bases and J by 4 bases, and 8 bases separated the two germline ends. CDR3 residues: CASSLDWGSDTQYF. The CDR3 DNA follows: TGTGCCAGCAGCTTAGATTGGGGCTCAGATACGCAGTATTTT.

The V gene is TRBV5-1, the J gene TRBJ2-7; D uncertain. The CDR3 length is 12 residues. CDR1 and CDR2 from the germline V gene are SGHRS and YFSETQ. Trimming shortened V by 4 bases and J by 4 bases, and 9 bases separated the two germline ends. Here the CDR3 DNA reads TGCGCCAGCAGCGGTTCCCTGTACGAGCAGTACTTC. Its protein product is CASSGSLYEQYF.

This clone was observed once. The chain is built from TRBV7-9 and TRBJ1-1; D is uncertain. CDR1 SEHNR and CDR2 FQNEAQ come from the germline V gene (reference sequence). The CDR3 extends over 14 amino acids. Deletions cut 1 base from V and 0 bases from J, with 6 bases between. The CDR3 loop is CASSLGQLNTEAFF. The DNA of the CDR3 is TGTGCCAGCAGCTTAGGTCAGTTGAACACTGAAGCTTTCTTT.

V and J are TRBV7-6 and TRBJ2-5; no clear D. In germline, CDR1 is SGHVS, CDR2 FNYEAQ. V was shortened by 1 base and J by 4 bases, with 10 bases between the two germline ends. This CDR3 has 14 residues. CDR3 DNA sequence: TGTGCCAGCAGCTTAGTTTCAAGTGGAGAGACCCAGTACTTC. Its protein product is CASSLVSSGETQYF.

V gene TRBV4-1 combines with J gene TRBJ1-1; D not resolved. The CDR3 loop spans 14 amino acids. The V end was cut by 1 base, the J end by 3 bases, with 9 bases between. Germline values: CDR1 MGHRA, CDR2 YSYEKL. Written as DNA, the CDR3 is TGCGCCAGCAGCCAAGCACAAGGATACACTGAAGCTTTCTTT. Encoded protein: CASSQAQGYTEAFF.

This chain connects TRBV7-2 to TRBJ1-1; no reliable D call. Deletions cut 0 bases from V and 0 bases from J, with 8 bases between. Germline-derived CDR1 and CDR2 are SGHTA and FQGNSA. The CDR3 covers 15 residues. CDR3 residues: CASSLAFGLNTEAFF. DNA of the CDR3: TGTGCCAGCAGCTTAGCCTTCGGCCTGAACACTGAAGCTTTCTTT.

V is TRBV7-2 and J is TRBJ2-2; D perhaps matches TRBD2 (5 bases). The CDR3 length is 15 residues. V was trimmed by 3 bases and J by 4 bases, leaving 12 bases between them. Germline V gene data show CDR1 as SGHTA and CDR2 as FQGNSA. CDR3 region: CASSFPTGSTGELFF. In nucleotides, the CDR3 is TGTGCCAGCAGCTTTCCCACTGGGAGCACCGGGGAGCTGTTTTTT.